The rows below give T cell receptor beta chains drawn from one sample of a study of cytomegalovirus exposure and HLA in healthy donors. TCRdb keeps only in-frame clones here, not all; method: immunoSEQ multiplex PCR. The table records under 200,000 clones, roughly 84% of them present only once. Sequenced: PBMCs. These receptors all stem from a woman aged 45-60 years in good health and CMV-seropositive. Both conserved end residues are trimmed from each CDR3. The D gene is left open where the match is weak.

CDR3aa: ASSRQELYGYT
j_gene: TRBJ1-2
v_gene: TRBV28
len: 11
d_gene: NA

CDR3aa: ASSVVGSNTGELF
j_gene: TRBJ2-2
v_gene: TRBV19
len: 13
d_gene: NA

CDR3aa: ASSPARTLRTEAF
j_gene: TRBJ1-1
v_gene: TRBV5-5
len: 13
d_gene: NA

CDR3aa: ASRSGGAGITGELF
j_gene: TRBJ2-2
v_gene: TRBV27
len: 14
d_gene: TRBD2

CDR3aa: ASSLGPSGSYEQY
j_gene: TRBJ2-7
v_gene: TRBV7-9
len: 13
d_gene: TRBD2

CDR3aa: ASSPSGGHPGTQY
j_gene: TRBJ2-5
v_gene: TRBV5-4
len: 13
d_gene: TRBD2

CDR3aa: ASSVSGRAGGYT
j_gene: TRBJ1-2
v_gene: TRBV6-1
len: 12
d_gene: NA

CDR3aa: ALAPDSNTGELF
j_gene: TRBJ2-2
v_gene: TRBV7-9
len: 12
d_gene: NA

CDR3aa: ASSPTETSGDNEQF
j_gene: TRBJ2-1
v_gene: TRBV5-1
len: 14
d_gene: TRBD2

CDR3aa: ASSARTSGGTIDTQY
j_gene: TRBJ2-3
v_gene: TRBV5-4
len: 15
d_gene: TRBD2

CDR3aa: ASSLLGGEAF
j_gene: TRBJ1-1
v_gene: TRBV5-6
len: 10
d_gene: NA

CDR3aa: ASSARQGADNYGYT
j_gene: TRBJ1-2
v_gene: TRBV9
len: 14
d_gene: TRBD1

CDR3aa: ASSVVATTGSSNQPQH
j_gene: TRBJ1-5
v_gene: TRBV9
len: 16
d_gene: NA

CDR3aa: ASSVRNLAGGPDTQY
j_gene: TRBJ2-3
v_gene: TRBV9
len: 15
d_gene: TRBD2

CDR3aa: ASSYSTSGGRETQY
j_gene: TRBJ2-5
v_gene: TRBV6-6
len: 14
d_gene: TRBD2

CDR3aa: ARSLEGDSYT
j_gene: TRBJ1-2
v_gene: TRBV5-3
len: 10
d_gene: NA

CDR3aa: ASSLPAGAVYEQY
j_gene: TRBJ2-7
v_gene: TRBV28
len: 13
d_gene: TRBD2